The rows below give T cell receptor beta chains drawn from one sample of a study of blood T cell repertoires in COVID-19. Clones were sequenced by immunoSEQ multiplex PCR, and TCRdb holds only the in-frame ones, with some missing. The sample lists a few hundred thousand clones, around 81% occurring once. Specimen: peripheral blood. The receptor source for this set is a woman between 50 and 59 years old with active or convalescent COVID-19. The CDR3 runs from the conserved cysteine through the conserved F or W. A D gene is named only where the DNA matches it firmly. Not every row has a clone size; where given, it reads once, few, many or a size class.

>TRBJ1-1|TRBV11-2|.|.
CASNPRGVASAEAFF
TGTGCCAGCAACCCTCGGGGGGTCGCGAGCGCTGAAGCTTTCTTT
>TRBJ2-3|TRBV11-2|once|.
CASSALLGGASTDTQYF
TGTGCCAGCAGCGCCCTTCTTGGGGGGGCTAGCACAGATACGCAGTATTTT
>TRBJ1-3|TRBV12-5|.|TRBD1
CARLTGPASGNTIYF
TGTGCTAGGTTGACAGGGCCTGCCTCTGGAAACACCATATATTTT
>TRBJ2-1|TRBV27|.|TRBD2
CASSFIAGQNEQFF
TGTGCCAGCAGTTTCATAGCGGGGCAAAATGAGCAGTTCTTC
>TRBJ1-2|TRBV20-1|.|TRBD1
CSATDRERYTF
TGCAGTGCTACGGACAGGGAGAGATACACCTTC
>TRBJ2-7|TRBV11-3|.|.
CASSPGGGGAYEQYF
TGTGCCAGCAGCCCAGGGGGAGGAGGGGCCTACGAGCAGTACTTC
>TRBJ2-7|TRBV19|few|TRBD2
CASSSQELAATYEQYF
TGTGCCAGTAGTTCCCAGGAGCTAGCGGCCACCTACGAGCAGTACTTC
>TRBJ1-2|TRBV5-6|.|.
CASSFYGLNYGYTF
TGTGCCAGCAGCTTTTATGGACTAAACTATGGCTACACCTTC
>TRBJ1-3|TRBV7-2|.|TRBD1
CASSPGQGRGGNTIYF
TGTGCCAGCAGCCCGGGACAGGGGCGGGGAGGAAACACCATATATTTT
>TRBJ1-6|TRBV7-8|.|.
CASSFRSRDSPLHF
TGTGCCAGCAGCTTTCGGAGTCGCGATTCACCCCTCCACTTT
>TRBJ1-1|TRBV19|.|.
CASSRGQTDDTEAFF
TGTGCCAGTAGTAGAGGCCAGACAGATGACACTGAAGCTTTCTTT
>TRBJ1-1|TRBV18|.|.
CASSSPLGETAEAFF
TGTGCCAGCTCATCCCCGCTAGGCGAAACCGCTGAAGCTTTCTTT
>TRBJ2-3|TRBV11-2|.|TRBD2
CASSPRTSGIHTQYF
TGTGCCAGCAGCCCCCGGACTAGCGGGATTCATACGCAGTATTTT
>TRBJ2-3|TRBV5-1|few|.
CASMTSRAGTDTQYF
TGCGCCAGCATGACCTCTCGGGCGGGGACAGATACGCAGTATTTT
>TRBJ2-3|TRBV7-2|.|TRBD2
CASPGLAGGPLLQYF
TGTGCCAGCCCCGGACTAGCGGGAGGCCCACTCCTGCAGTATTTT
>TRBJ2-7|TRBV6-1|.|TRBD1
CASSGSPRQGTYEQYF
TGTGCCAGCAGTGGTTCCCCCCGACAGGGGACCTACGAGCAGTACTTC
>TRBJ1-4|TRBV30|.|TRBD1
CAWSTPQGARGEKLFF
TGTGCCTGGAGCACCCCCCAGGGGGCGCGTGGAGAAAAACTGTTTTTT
>TRBJ1-1|TRBV3-1/TRBV3-2|.|.
CASSQGPSRAFF
TGTGCCAGCAGCCAAGGTCCGTCGCGGGCTTTCTTT
>TRBJ2-7|TRBV10-1|.|.
CASSHHSGYEQYF
TGCGCCAGCAGCCACCACTCGGGCTACGAGCAGTACTTC
>TRBJ1-2|TRBV28|few|.
CASSFSGGNRGYTF
TGTGCCAGCAGTTTCTCGGGCGGGAACAGGGGCTACACCTTC
>TRBJ2-2|TRBV7-9|.|TRBD2
CASSLPRASGTGELFF
TGTGCCAGCAGCCTACCCCGGGCTAGCGGAACCGGGGAGCTGTTTTTT
>TRBJ1-4|TRBV28|few|.
CASSRQYYEKLFF
TGTGCCAGCAGCCGACAGTATTATGAAAAACTGTTTTTT
>TRBJ1-5|TRBV15|.|.
CATSRDLTGPNQPQHF
TGTGCCACCAGCAGAGATCTCACAGGACCCAATCAGCCCCAGCATTTT
>TRBJ1-1|TRBV27|.|.
CASSISRGTLSGTEAFF
TGTGCCAGCAGTATTTCAAGGGGGACGCTGTCTGGGACTGAAGCTTTCTTT
>TRBJ1-3|TRBV5-1|.|.
CASSYSDRGSGNTIYF
TGCGCCAGCAGCTACTCCGATAGGGGGTCCGGAAACACCATATATTTT
>TRBJ1-2|TRBV28|.|.
CASSSHRADGYTF
TGTGCCAGCAGTTCCCACAGGGCTGATGGCTACACCTTC
>TRBJ1-1|TRBV14|.|.
CASSQDGEAFF
TGTGCCAGCAGCCAAGATGGCGAAGCTTTCTTT
>TRBJ2-5|TRBV5-1|.|.
CASRVLGDQETQYF
TGCGCCAGCAGGGTCTTGGGCGACCAAGAGACCCAGTACTTC
>TRBJ1-3|TRBV9|once|TRBD1
CASSEGQGAPGNTIYF
TGTGCCAGCAGCGAGGGACAGGGGGCGCCGGGAAACACCATATATTTT
>TRBJ2-1|TRBV27|.|.
CASSVTSYNEQFF
TGTGCCAGCAGTGTGACTAGCTACAATGAGCAGTTCTTC
>TRBJ1-6|TRBV20-1|once|.
CSASNGPGNSPLHF
TGCAGTGCTAGTAATGGCCCTGGTAATTCACCCCTCCACTTT
>TRBJ1-2|TRBV6-5|.|TRBD1
CASSSPGQQNYGYTF
TGTGCCAGCAGTTCCCCGGGACAGCAAAACTATGGCTACACCTTC
>TRBJ1-6|TRBV5-7|once|.
CASSVTLALGESPLHF
TGTGCCAGCAGCGTTACCTTGGCTCTCGGAGAGTCACCCCTCCACTTT
>TRBJ2-1|TRBV6-2/TRBV6-3|.|.
CASSYSGYNEQFF
TGTGCCAGCAGTTACTCCGGTTACAATGAGCAGTTCTTC
>TRBJ1-4|TRBV7-2|.|TRBD1
CASSLTGGGEKLFF
TGTGCCAGCAGCTTAACAGGGGGAGGGGAAAAACTGTTTTTT
>TRBJ1-2|TRBV5-6|.|TRBD1
CASSWDRERRLYGYTF
TGTGCCAGCAGCTGGGACAGGGAGAGACGGCTATATGGCTACACCTTC
>TRBJ2-2|TRBV6-6|once|.
CASRDDSLGELFF
TGTGCCAGCAGGGATGACAGTCTCGGGGAGCTGTTTTTT
>TRBJ1-3|TRBV12-5|.|.
CASGLGPGVGGNTIYF
TGTGCTAGTGGTTTGGGGCCCGGGGTTGGTGGAAACACCATATATTTT
>TRBJ2-3|TRBV5-1|.|.
CASSKLGDTQYF
TGCGCCAGCAGCAAACTAGGGGATACGCAGTATTTT
>TRBJ1-1|TRBV28|.|.
CASRAAGTMNTEAFF
TGTGCCAGCAGAGCCGCGGGAACCATGAACACTGAAGCTTTCTTT
>TRBJ1-6|TRBV27|.|.
CASSPEPRGSSPLHF
TGTGCCAGCAGTCCTGAACCCAGGGGTAGTTCACCCCTCCACTTT
>TRBJ2-5|TRBV3-1/TRBV3-2|.|.
CASSQSQTGSYF
TGTGCCAGCAGCCAAAGTCAAACAGGCTCGTACTTC
>TRBJ2-5|TRBV29-1|.|.
CSGLNAGVETQYF
TGCAGCGGACTTAACGCGGGTGTCGAGACCCAGTACTTC